This T cell receptor beta chain was sequenced during a study of T-cell reconstitution after alpha-beta-depleted transplantation in children (dated by TCRdb to 2016 to 2017). Background for the entire study: Using TCR repertoire profiling, the study followed T-cell immune reconstitution in a quantitative way in children after TCRalphabeta/CD19-depleted allogeneic hematopoietic cell transplantation.

This clonotype was counted at least ten times. Its antigen is not yet known. One base away there is no much larger clone; base qualities are not given. The germline ends are 11 bases apart after V is trimmed by 2 bases and J by 6 bases. The germline V gene yields MNHEY for CDR1 and SVGEGT for CDR2. From its cysteine to its phenylalanine, the CDR3 spans 13 amino acids. Only the CDR3 portion is preserved as DNA: 39 bases, with reading frame beginning at the first base. Library generation was performed with PCR. The listed sequencing device is Illumina HiSeq 2500. TCR library preparation used molecular barcoding, with unique molecular identifiers applied to normalize quantification of the TCRbeta repertoire. TCRdb passed the public sequencing reads through fastp at Q25 and MiXCR, retaining productive beta sequences. When rows share a CDR3 protein, they turn into one entry using the most common DNA and genes. Counted in this sample were hundreds of thousands of distinct CDR3 sequences; approximately 15% of them appeared once. About 1.1% of the sample lies in the top ten.

The source is a human donor who donated a stem cell graft to a child with acute myeloid leukemia. The material was PBMCs from the stem cell graft donor, obtained from the stem cell graft. The V gene is TRBV6-2 or TRBV6-3 and the J gene is TRBJ2-7, and possibly TRBD2, on 6 matching bases. The CDR3 has the sequence CASSYRQGGEQYF. The DNA sequence follows: TGTGCCAGCAGTTACCGTCAGGGAGGCGAGCAGTACTTC.